The 27 T cell receptor beta chains reported below all come from one sample, sequenced in a study of shared clonotypes between healthy human individuals. Libraries were prepared by immunoSEQ multiplex PCR; TCRdb keeps only in-frame clonotypes and omits some of them. The sample has some 2 million clones, over 85% seen once. Naive CD8 cells lacked CD45RO, underwent positive selection for CCR7 and left out terminally differentiated effector memory CD45RA+ cells. What was sequenced was naive CD8+ T cells sorted from blood. All receptors come from a man between 18 and 35 years old in good health.

V gene TRBV5-6 combines with J gene TRBJ2-2, with D unresolved. V was shortened by 5 bases and J by 5 bases, with 13 bases between the two germline ends. In germline, CDR1 is SGHDT, CDR2 YYEEEE. There are 14 residues in the CDR3. The CDR3 sequence is CASSYASWTGELFF. The CDR3 DNA follows: TGTGCCAGCAGTTATGCCTCGTGGACCGGGGAGCTGTTTTTT. The full variable domain, completed using reference TRBV5-6 and TRBJ2-2, is DAGVTQSPTHLIKTRGQQVTLRCSPKSGHDTVSWYQQALGQGPQFIFQYYEEEERQRGNFPDRFSGHQFPNYSSELNVNALLLGDSALYLCASSYASWTGELFFGEGSRLTVL.

Turning to this clone: Different DNA sequences within this sample yield the same CDR3. V and J are TRBV6-5 and TRBJ2-7; TRBD1 matches 12 bases. The CDR3 runs to 15 residues. The V gene's germline CDR1 is MNHEY and CDR2 SVGAGI. Trimming cost V 2 bases and J 4 bases; bases outside gene matches: 3. The CDR3 loop reads CASSYGGQGAYEQYF. The CDR3 DNA follows: TGTGCCAGCAGTTACGGGGGACAGGGGGCGTACGAGCAGTACTTC.

The gene calls are TRBV6-4 and TRBJ2-7; 9 nucleotides agree with TRBD1. The CDR3 covers 15 residues. Germline V gene lookup returns CDR1 MRHNA and CDR2 SNTAGT. The trim removed 0 bases at V and 7 bases at J, leaving 7 bases unmatched. This CDR3 is CASSDSTGGLDEQYF. CDR3 nucleotide sequence: TGTGCCAGCAGTGACTCTACAGGGGGCTTGGATGAGCAGTACTTC.

The chain uses TRBV11-2 and TRBJ2-7; 7 nucleotides match TRBD2. The CDR3 runs to 15 residues. Germline V lookup: CDR1 SGHAT, CDR2 FQNNGV. Trimming took 0 bases from V and 0 from J; bases not matched to a gene: 2. CDR3 protein: CASSLERGSSYEQYF. CDR3 coding DNA: TGTGCCAGCAGCTTAGAGCGGGGGAGCTCCTACGAGCAGTACTTC.

This chain uses TRBV2 with TRBJ2-7; 8 nucleotides agree with TRBD2. V gave up 5 bases and J gave up 7 bases; unmatched junction bases: 13. The CDR3 loop spans 15 amino acids. The germline V gene has CDR1 SNHLY and CDR2 FYNNEI. The CDR3 spells CASSNGAGDLGEQYF. As DNA, the CDR3 is TGTGCCAGCAGTAACGGAGCGGGAGACTTGGGTGAGCAGTACTTC. Full variable domain (rest looked up from reference TRBV2 and TRBJ2-7): EPEVTQTPSHQVTQMGQEVILRCVPISNHLYFYWYRQILGQKVEFLVSFYNNEISEKSEIFDDQFSVERPDGSNFTLKIRSTKLEDSAMYFCASSNGAGDLGEQYFGPGTRLTVT.

This chain uses TRBV11-2 with TRBJ2-1; 9 bases map to TRBD1. This CDR3 region has 14 residues. CDR1 is SGHAT and CDR2 is FQNNGV in the germline V gene. Germline trimming cut 5 bases from V and 5 bases from J; bases unmatched to any gene: 4. CDR3 sequence: CASSLRTGDNEQFF. As DNA, the CDR3 is TGTGCCAGCAGCCTCCGGACAGGGGACAATGAGCAGTTCTTC.

The V and J genes are TRBV10-3 and TRBJ2-7; TRBD2 might be the D (7 bases). Trimming pared 10 bases from V and 3 bases from J, leaving 13 bases between. Germline V gene sequence: CDR1 ENHRY, CDR2 SYGVKD. CDR3 size: 12 residues. The DNA of the CDR3 is TGTGCCACCGGGGGGCAGAGCTACGAGCAGTACTTC. The encoded protein is CATGGQSYEQYF.

In its sample, this clone was seen a few times. V gene TRBV7-8 combines with J gene TRBJ1-6; D might be TRBD1 (5 bases). CDR1 is SGHVS and CDR2 is FQNEAQ in the germline V gene. The V gene lost 5 bases and the J gene lost 9 bases, with 8 bases spanning the gap. The CDR3 has 12 residues. CDR3 bases: TGTGCCAGCAGCCCCGACAGTTCACCCCTCCACTTT. It is translated as CASSPDSSPLHF.

This chain joins TRBV5-1 and TRBJ2-5; 9 positions agree with TRBD2. The germline CDR1 and CDR2 sequences are SGHRS and YFSETQ. J was trimmed by 0 bases and V by 7 bases; bases with no gene match: 10. This CDR3 comprises 16 residues. The CDR3 sequence: CASATRVAGDQETQYF. CDR3 nucleotides: TGCGCCAGCGCAACCCGAGTAGCGGGGGACCAAGAGACCCAGTACTTC. The variable domain in full, completed from reference TRBV5-1 and TRBJ2-5, reads KAGVTQTPRYLIKTRGQQVTLSCSPISGHRSVSWYQQTPGQGLQFLFEYFSETQRNKGNFPGRFSGRQFSNSRSEMNVSTLELGDSALYLCASATRVAGDQETQYFGPGTRLLVL.

The gene calls are TRBV2 and TRBJ2-4; 7 bases are a match to TRBD2. V lost 1 base, J lost 8 bases, and 5 bases stayed unmatched. Germline assignment: CDR1 SNHLY and CDR2 FYNNEI. This CDR3 is 14 amino acids long. The CDR3 reads CASSEVPGGDIQYF. In DNA, the CDR3 is TGTGCCAGCAGTGAAGTGCCTGGGGGGGACATTCAGTACTTC.

The V gene is TRBV11-2, the J gene TRBJ2-3, with D maybe TRBD1 (6 bases). The CDR3 loop spans 14 amino acids. Germline V gives CDR1 SGHAT, CDR2 FQNNGV. The V and J ends lost 1 base and 4 bases respectively, with 9 bases between them. The CDR3 reads CASSLGGPADTQYF. CDR3 bases: TGTGCCAGCAGCTTAGGGGGGCCAGCAGATACGCAGTATTTT.

This clone showed up just once. V usage is TRBV7-9 and J usage is TRBJ2-3, with TRBD2 identical over 7 bases. The CDR3 covers 19 residues. The J segment lost 4 bases and the V segment lost 6 bases, leaving 22 bases of the junction unmatched. Germline-derived CDR1 and CDR2 are SEHNR and FQNEAQ (reference sequence). In DNA form, the CDR3 reads TGTGCCAGCAGGCCGACGTGGGCCAGACTAGCCCAAGGCGCAGATACGCAGTATTTT. This translates into CASRPTWARLAQGADTQYF.

J is TRBJ2-3 and V is TRBV27; TRBD2 matches 9 bases. V was pared by 5 bases and J by 3 bases, with 12 bases of the junction left unmatched. The CDR3 spans 17 residues. Germline assignment: CDR1 MNHEY and CDR2 SMNVEV (reference sequence). CDR3 region: CASSPLGVAGDTDTQYF. The CDR3 DNA follows: TGTGCCAGCAGTCCCCTAGGTGTAGCGGGGGATACAGATACGCAGTATTTT.

The chain carries TRBV6-5 and TRBJ2-1; 8 bases match TRBD1. Germline CDR1 reads MNHEY; CDR2 reads SVGAGI. This CDR3 spans 14 amino acids. V lost 0 bases, J lost 9 bases, and 4 bases stayed unmatched. CDR3 in amino acids: CASSYSQGAVEQFF. In nucleotides, the CDR3 is TGTGCCAGCAGTTACTCCCAGGGGGCAGTTGAGCAGTTCTTC.

V gene TRBV9 combines with J gene TRBJ2-2, with D uncertain. Germline CDR1 and CDR2: SGDLS and YYNGEE. The germline V and J ends were trimmed by 3 bases and 0 bases, with 12 bases remaining between them. The CDR3 is 16 residues long. The CDR3 is CASSALMTPNTGELFF. CDR3 nucleotide sequence: TGTGCCAGCAGCGCCCTTATGACACCGAACACCGGGGAGCTGTTTTTT. Complete variable domain (other parts from reference TRBV9 and TRBJ2-2): DSGVTQTPKHLITATGQRVTLRCSPRSGDLSVYWYQQSLDQGLQFLIQYYNGEERAKGNILERFSAQQFPDLHSELNLSSLELGDSALYFCASSALMTPNTGELFFGEGSRLTVL.

The chain combines TRBV6-5 with TRBJ1-5, with D perhaps matching TRBD1 (6 bases). Germline values: CDR1 MNHEY, CDR2 SVGAGI. This CDR3 has 14 amino acids. The V end lost 2 bases, the J end lost 7 bases, and 12 bases lay between the germline ends. The CDR3 spells CASSYATGIQPQHF. In DNA, the CDR3 is TGTGCCAGCAGTTACGCGACAGGAATCCAGCCCCAGCATTTT.

V usage is TRBV14 and J usage is TRBJ1-1; no definite D call. Looked up from germline, CDR1 is SGHDN and CDR2 is FVKESK. The ends were cut back, 0 bases at V and 4 bases at J, with 9 bases in the middle. The length of the CDR3 is 14 residues. CDR3 in amino acids: CASSQDAGTTEAFF. CDR3 coding DNA: TGTGCCAGCAGCCAAGATGCGGGAACCACTGAAGCTTTCTTT.

The chain combines TRBV11-1 with TRBJ2-7, with 8 bases matching TRBD1. Germline V lookup: CDR1 SGHAT, CDR2 FQDESV (reference sequence). The CDR3 has 16 residues. V was clipped by 0 bases and J by 2 bases; unmatched bases: 6. CDR3 nucleotides: TGTGCCAGCAGCTTAGCGTGGGGACAGGCCCCCTACGAGCAGTACTTC. This gives the protein CASSLAWGQAPYEQYF. The full variable domain, in which reference TRBV11-1 and TRBJ2-7 provide the parts outside the CDR3, is EAEVAQSPRYKITEKSQAVAFWCDPISGHATLYWYRQILGQGPELLVQFQDESVVDDSQLPKDRFSAERLKGVDSTLKIQPAELGDSAMYLCASSLAWGQAPYEQYFGPGTRLTVT.

This clone was recorded a few times. V usage is TRBV10-3 and J usage is TRBJ2-7; TRBD2 matches 9 bases. Germline V gives CDR1 ENHRY, CDR2 SYGVKD. The V gene end was trimmed by 5 bases and the J gene end by 0 bases; junction bases not matched to a gene: 2. The CDR3 extends over 14 amino acids. CDR3 amino acids: CAISFSGGSYEQYF. DNA of the CDR3: TGTGCCATCAGTTTTAGCGGGGGCTCCTACGAGCAGTACTTC.

The genes are TRBV4-3 and TRBJ2-7; TRBD2 matches 9 bases. CDR1 is LGHNA and CDR2 is YSLEER in the germline V gene. This CDR3 spans 14 amino acids. The V gene end was trimmed by 5 bases and the J gene end by 3 bases; junction bases not matched to a gene: 5. CDR3 sequence (DNA): TGCGCCAGCAGCTTAGGGACTAGCAACTACGAGCAGTACTTC. Amino acids: CASSLGTSNYEQYF.

This chain joins TRBV11-2 and TRBJ1-1; D gene ambiguous. V was pared by 2 bases and J by 1 base, with 8 bases between. There are 14 residues in the CDR3. Germline CDR1 reads SGHAT; CDR2 reads FQNNGV. The chain's CDR3 is CASSLLGSNTEAFF. DNA of the CDR3: TGTGCCAGCAGCTTACTGGGCTCGAACACTGAAGCTTTCTTT.

A single count supports this clone. The chain links TRBV11-3 to TRBJ2-7, with D perhaps TRBD1 (5 bases). The CDR3 has 13 residues. The V gene's germline CDR1 is SGHNT and CDR2 YENEEA. Trimming removed 6 bases at V and 6 bases at J, with 15 bases between. DNA for the CDR3: TGTGCCAGCAGTCCCGGACACTACGGCGAGCAGTACTTC. Protein product: CASSPGHYGEQYF. Full variable domain (missing parts from reference TRBV11-3 and TRBJ2-7): EAGVVQSPRYKIIEKKQPVAFWCNPISGHNTLYWYLQNLGQGPELLIRYENEEAVDDSQLPKDRFSAERLKGVDSTLKIQPAELGDSAVYLCASSPGHYGEQYFGPGTRLTVT.

The V call is TRBV6-6, the J call TRBJ2-3, with 7 bases matching TRBD2. The CDR3 sequence is 16 residues long. V dropped 1 base and J dropped 0; count of bases not matched to a gene: 4. The V gene's germline CDR1 is MNHNY and CDR2 SVGAGI (reference sequence). For the CDR3, the DNA is TGTGCCAGCAGTTACTTTGGGGGAGGGAGCACAGATACGCAGTATTTT. The encoded protein is CASSYFGGGSTDTQYF.

This rearrangement joins TRBV7-9 to TRBJ2-3, with 8 bases aligning to TRBD2. The germline V gene encodes CDR1 SEHNR and CDR2 FQNEAQ (reference sequence). The CDR3 is 16 amino acids. Germline trimming cut 6 bases from V and 4 bases from J; bases unmatched to any gene: 12. The CDR3 protein is CASSSTSGSVADTQYF. CDR3 coding DNA: TGTGCCAGCAGTTCTACTAGCGGTTCCGTGGCAGATACGCAGTATTTT.

This sequence joins TRBV27 and TRBJ1-1, with D uncertain. V was pared by 0 bases and J by 3 bases, with 14 bases between. Germline-derived CDR1 and CDR2 are MNHEY and SMNVEV (reference sequence). CDR3 length: 16 residues. The CDR3 DNA follows: TGTGCCAGCAGTTTATCCAAGATGGCCGGGGACACTGAAGCTTTCTTT. Protein sequence: CASSLSKMAGDTEAFF.

This rearrangement joins TRBV5-6 to TRBJ2-7; D is unresolved. The CDR3 has 14 residues. The germline V and J ends were trimmed by 1 base and 2 bases, with 10 bases remaining between them. Per germline, CDR1 SGHDT and CDR2 YYEEEE. The CDR3 protein is CASSLFDIPYEQYF. DNA for the CDR3: TGTGCCAGCAGCTTGTTCGATATTCCCTACGAGCAGTACTTC.

This clone was seen a single time. The chain combines TRBV27 with TRBJ1-2; D call uncertain. Trimming removed 4 bases from V and 4 bases from J, with 10 bases in between. In germline, CDR1 is MNHEY, CDR2 SMNVEV (reference sequence). This CDR3 is 13 amino acids long. CDR3 DNA sequence: TGTGCCAGCAGTTCTAGCGACATCTATGGCTACACCTTC. Translating it yields CASSSSDIYGYTF.